Shown below are 19 T cell receptor beta chains from a single sample sequenced in a study of a mutant IDH1 vaccine in newly diagnosed glioma. Sequencing used immunoSEQ multiplex PCR; TCRdb keeps in-frame clones, though not all of them. The data show 34,000 or so clones, 81% seen once. The time point is: week 35, safety follow-up. What each vaccine dose contained was 300 ug of mutant IDH1 20-mer peptide, accompanied by topical imiquimod. Their target antigens are unknown. The sample in question was PBMCs, obtained from a glioma patient whose treatment included an IDH1 peptide vaccine. The receptor set was obtained from a man in his thirties or forties with glioma.

The chain couples TRBV5-6 to TRBJ2-5, with D perhaps assigned TRBD1 or TRBD2 (6 bases each). Germline V lookup: CDR1 SGHDT, CDR2 YYEEEE. The CDR3 is 16 residues long. Trimming cost V 3 bases and J 5 bases, with 20 bases left between them. CDR3 sequence reads: CASSSVTGGDWETQYF. CDR3 in DNA: TGTGCCAGCAGCTCGGTGACAGGAGGGGATTGGGAGACCCAGTACTTC.

This clone is labeled medium-sized. The V gene is TRBV5-6, the J gene TRBJ2-1; D gene uncertain. Germline V gene lookup returns CDR1 SGHDT and CDR2 YYEEEE. V was pared by 0 bases and J by 8 bases, with 6 bases between. The CDR3 runs 12 residues. The CDR3 bases are TGTGCCAGCAGCTTGGAGGACGATGAGCAGTTCTTC. Protein product: CASSLEDDEQFF.

This chain joins TRBV4-1 and TRBJ1-2; no clear D gene. This CDR3 region has 15 residues. Germline V gene sequence: CDR1 MGHRA, CDR2 YSYEKL. Trimming removed 1 base from V and 4 bases from J, with 13 bases in between. This chain's CDR3 is CASSQVLNPVYGYTF. The CDR3 bases are TGCGCCAGCAGCCAAGTCCTTAATCCGGTCTATGGCTACACCTTC.

The rearrangement joins TRBV19 to TRBJ1-6; D unresolved. The V end was cut by 0 bases, the J end by 8 bases, with 5 bases between. Germline CDR1 is LNHDA and CDR2 is SQIVND (reference sequence). The CDR3 consists of 13 residues. CDR3 region: CASSIEVDSPLHF. In DNA, the CDR3 is TGTGCCAGTAGTATAGAGGTAGATTCACCCCTCCACTTT.

The V call is TRBV2, the J call TRBJ1-1, with D perhaps TRBD1 (6 bases). Looked up from germline, CDR1 is SNHLY and CDR2 is FYNNEI. Trimming shortened V by 4 bases and J by 1 base, and 22 bases separated the two germline ends. The CDR3 is 18 residues long. This CDR3 is CASSVRGRGPNTNTEAFF. In DNA form, the CDR3 reads TGTGCCAGCAGTGTCCGGGGGCGGGGTCCCAATACGAACACTGAAGCTTTCTTT.

This chain joins TRBV14 and TRBJ2-2; 9 nucleotides line up with TRBD1. With V trimmed by 2 bases and J by 7 bases, 5 bases remained unmatched. Looked up from germline, CDR1 is SGHDN and CDR2 is FVKESK. This CDR3 has 15 residues. CDR3 in amino acids: CASSQLQGAIGELFF. CDR3 sequence (DNA): TGTGCCAGCAGCCAACTACAGGGGGCCATCGGGGAGCTGTTTTTT.

This clone was seen a single time. The chain joins TRBV7-9 to TRBJ2-7; D perhaps matches TRBD2 (7 bases). The CDR3 runs to 13 residues. The ends were cut back, 5 bases at V and 7 bases at J, with 15 bases in the middle. Per germline, CDR1 SEHNR and CDR2 FQNEAQ (reference sequence). The CDR3 here is CASSPRGALEQYF. The CDR3, as DNA: TGTGCCAGCAGCCCCCGGGGGGCGCTGGAGCAGTACTTC.

The chain carries TRBV6-1 and TRBJ2-2, with a tentative D call TRBD1 (6 bases). Germline CDR1 and CDR2: MNHNS and SASEGT. V was trimmed by 1 base and J by 6 bases, leaving 9 bases between them. The CDR3 has 14 residues. CDR3 protein: CASSEEGGAGELFF. CDR3 nucleotides: TGTGCCAGCAGTGAAGAAGGGGGAGCCGGGGAGCTGTTTTTT.

This rearrangement joins TRBV29-1 to TRBJ2-3; 9 nucleotides match TRBD1. CDR3 size: 13 residues. The ends lost 6 bases at V and 5 bases at J; junction bases unmatched: 6. Per the germline V gene, CDR1 is SQVTM and CDR2 is ANQGSEA. The CDR3, as DNA: TGCAGCGTCGAACAGGGGGCAGAAGATACGCAGTATTTT. Amino acids: CSVEQGAEDTQYF.

This chain connects TRBV30 to TRBJ2-1; 9 positions agree with TRBD2. Unmatched junction bases numbered 3, after V lost 4 bases and J lost 2 bases. The CDR3 runs 14 residues. The germline CDR1 and CDR2 sequences are GTSNPN and SVGIG (reference sequence). DNA for the CDR3: TGTGCCTGGAAGCGGGAGGAGGCCTACAATGAGCAGTTCTTC. Its protein product is CAWKREEAYNEQFF.

This clone occurred a few times. V is TRBV5-1 and J is TRBJ1-1; unclear D gene. V was pared by 0 bases and J by 3 bases, with 0 bases between. This CDR3 has 11 residues. Germline V CDR1 and CDR2: SGHRS, YFSETQ. CDR3 DNA sequence: TGCGCCAGCAGCTTGGACACTGAAGCTTTCTTT. Its protein product is CASSLDTEAFF.

The rearrangement uses TRBV19 and TRBJ1-2, with D tentatively TRBD1 (6 bases). The CDR3 sequence is 13 residues long. The germline V gene has CDR1 LNHDA and CDR2 SQIVND (reference sequence). The V end was cut by 3 bases, the J end by 5 bases, with 10 bases between. The DNA for the CDR3 is TGTGCCAGTAGTATTGAGCAGGGGTATGGCTACACCTTC. It encodes CASSIEQGYGYTF.

This clone showed up just a few times. V is TRBV6-1 and J is TRBJ1-2, with a tentative D call TRBD1 (5 bases). Trimming took off 2 bases at V and 6 bases at J, with 13 bases between the two ends. The CDR3 spans 14 residues. In germline, CDR1 is MNHNS, CDR2 SASEGT. CDR3: CASSERAGTDGYTF. The CDR3, as DNA: TGTGCCAGCAGTGAACGGGCAGGGACTGATGGCTACACCTTC.

The chain is built from TRBV18 and TRBJ2-7; no clear D. With 4 bases removed from V and 2 bases from J, the gap between germline ends came to 9 bases. There are 13 residues in the CDR3. The germline V gene encodes CDR1 KGHSH and CDR2 LQKENI. This chain's CDR3 is CASSRTEAYEQYF. In nucleotides, the CDR3 is TGTGCCAGCTCACGTACAGAAGCCTACGAGCAGTACTTC.

This clone was picked up one time. The J gene is TRBJ1-1, the V gene TRBV7-9; 10 nucleotides match TRBD1. CDR1 and CDR2 (germline): SEHNR, FQNEAQ (reference sequence). Losses at the gene ends were 6 bases for V and 12 bases for J; bases not matched to a gene: 13. CDR3 length equals 14 residues. The CDR3 bases are TGTGCCAGCAGTTTTCTCCGGGGACAGGGGAATACTTTCTTT. Translating gives CASSFLRGQGNTFF.

The rearrangement joins TRBV19 to TRBJ1-1; D remains ambiguous. The V end was cut by 6 bases, the J end by 2 bases, with 16 bases between. The germline V gene encodes CDR1 LNHDA and CDR2 SQIVND (reference sequence). The CDR3 is 15 amino acids. For the CDR3, the DNA is TGTGCCAGTAGCCTAAGGTGGGCAGGCAACACTGAAGCTTTCTTT. The encoded protein is CASSLRWAGNTEAFF.

This chain connects TRBV18 to TRBJ1-2, with D tentatively TRBD1 (6 bases). The CDR3 runs to 13 residues. From germline, CDR1 is KGHSH and CDR2 LQKENI. V was pared by 2 bases and J by 6 bases, with 10 bases between. The CDR3, as DNA: TGTGCCAGCTCACCAATCAGGGGCGATGGCTACACCTTC. It codes for CASSPIRGDGYTF.

The gene calls are TRBV6-4 and TRBJ2-2; D is possibly TRBD2 (6 bases). Trimming cost V 1 base and J 4 bases, with 7 bases left between them. The CDR3 sequence is 14 residues long. Germline CDR1 MRHNA, CDR2 SNTAGT. CDR3 loop: CASSDLGGTGELFF. The CDR3, as DNA: TGTGCCAGCAGTGACTTGGGGGGCACCGGGGAGCTGTTTTTT.

This chain's CDR3 is CAITGAGLDEQFF. DNA of the CDR3: TGTGCCATCACAGGAGCTGGTTTGGATGAGCAGTTCTTC. The chain couples TRBV10-3 to TRBJ2-1; D is uncertain. This CDR3 spans 13 amino acids. CDR1 and CDR2 from the germline V gene are ENHRY and SYGVKD. Trimming took 7 bases from V and 8 from J, leaving 15 bases between them.